This T cell receptor beta chain derives from a study of blood T cell repertoires in COVID-19 (TCRdb year 2020). For the wider study: Samples from collaborators originated in the United States, Italy and Spain and spanned both the acute and convalescent phases of COVID-19. The prospective study material was composed of cDNA or gDNA derived from T cells, B-cell-depleted T cells, or PBMCs. Subjects who had been exposed to COVID-19, were actively infected with it, or had recovered from it provided the deeply sampled blood TCRbeta repertoires that made up the dataset. The repertoires were released in a freely available public database meant as a resource for research on the immune response to SARS-CoV-2. Samples came from the ongoing ImmuneRACE study (first 160 participants) plus 1,254 subjects from 6 global collaborators. A de-identified subject ID, COVID-19 status, age in years and sex were almost always included in the sample metadata. Where available, HLA class I and class II types were obtained from metadata supplied by the sample provider rather than from assay-based typing. Points the paper makes about the study in general: Clinical and demographic metadata were provided uncurated, with the amount varying by source and participant.

The collaborating institutions used their own protocols to collect whole blood in K2EDTA tubes. For TCRbeta analysis, collaborators shipped samples in one of three forms: frozen whole blood, isolated PBMCs, or DNA extracted from either of those sample types. The immunoSEQ Assay, a bias-controlled multiplex PCR, was used to amplify TCRbeta CDR3 regions from genomic DNA. Processing in the source paper ran as follows. Nucleated cell counts per sample were estimated from amplification of reference gene primers within the assay. To quantify the absolute abundance of each unique TCRbeta CDR3 rearrangement, sequence reads were collapsed and filtered. Productive Simpson clonality was computed per sample as the square root of Simpson's diversity index over productive rearrangements. TCRdb stores this immuneACCESS table with in-frame sequences only. Part of the clones is absent; in the studies checked, under half of the shortfall reflects unresolved V genes, and no reason is known for the rest. That table is the source of V, J and clone size, and D and trimming were worked out from the DNA. Recorded for this sample are 210,000 or so clones; roughly 80% of them occurred a single time. Of the sample, 15% to 20% falls within the top ten clones.

The CDR3 has 14 amino acids, counting the end cysteine and phenylalanine. The only DNA kept is the CDR3, 42 bases in frame from the first base. CDR1 is given as MNHNY and CDR2 as SVGAGI, both from the germline V gene (reference sequence). The junction carries 12 bases between V and J, which are trimmed by 7 bases and 0 bases respectively. About this clone: Its antigen is not yet known. No base-level quality is on record; no much larger clone is a single base apart.

The source is a woman at least 80 years old with active or convalescent COVID-19. The sequencing sample was made of peripheral blood. The chain was built from TRBV6-6 and TRBJ1-2, with the D segment identity uncertain. The nucleotides read TGTGCCAGCATCCGAGGACTGACTAACTATGGCTACACCTTC. Translated, this gives CASIRGLTNYGYTF.